This T cell receptor beta chain was documented in a study of beta chain features in type 1 diabetes. Across the whole study: The study examined about 110,000,000 sorted cells across all samples.

Study-level points and caveats: Individuals with type 1 diabetes displayed fewer insertions and more deletions at VDJ junctions. PCR may have favored shorter templates equally in patients and controls. Comparison showed that naive, central memory and Treg TCRB repertoires appeared more similar among patients than among healthy donors. Moderately but significantly shorter TCRB CDR3s were found in Type 1 diabetes patients in all four CD4+ subsets.

All of the isolated RNA was reverse transcribed, so expressed TCRB transcripts were sequenced. The method was immunoSEQ multiplex PCR; TCRdb's version includes in-frame clones alone and lacks a portion of them. The table lists 250,000 to 300,000 clones, less than 30% of them singletons. From germline, CDR1 is SGHTA and CDR2 FQGNSA. CDR3 length: 12 amino acids. Trimming took 4 bases from V and 5 from J, leaving 7 bases between them. Concerning this clone: Its antigen is unidentified.

Sequencing used naive CD4+ T cells from blood. The TCR originated in a woman aged 25-40 years with type 1 diabetes. The chain has TRBV7-2 and TRBJ2-3, with D unclear. The CDR3 spells CASSSYGDTQYF. CDR3 sequence (DNA): TGTGCCAGCAGCTCCTACGGAGATACGCAGTATTTT.